The rows below give T cell receptor beta chains drawn from one sample of a study of shared clonotypes between healthy human individuals. Data came from immunoSEQ multiplex PCR; TCRdb stores just in-frame clones and leaves some out. This table has about 2,200,000 clones, approximately 94% appearing once. Sequences were obtained from naive CD8+ T cells from PBMCs. These receptors were collected from a man between 18 and 35 years old in good health. Some clones in this sample may be carry-over from other donors' samples. Both conserved end residues are part of each CDR3. Fields, in order: J gene, V gene, D gene, clone size, CDR3 protein, CDR3 DNA. D genes are given only for firm matches. A row's size may be missing; if present it is once, few, many or a size class.

TRBJ1-1 TRBV4-1 - few CASSQRQQNTEAFF TGCGCCAGCAGCCAGAGACAGCAGAACACTGAAGCTTTCTTT
TRBJ1-1 TRBV9 - - CASSVGWGNTEAFF TGTGCCAGCAGCGTAGGTTGGGGGAACACTGAAGCTTTCTTT
TRBJ2-7 TRBV7-2 - - CASSFIRGSGSENYEQYF TGTGCCAGCAGCTTTATTAGGGGGTCGGGCTCGGAGAATTACGAGCAGTACTTC
TRBJ2-6 TRBV27 - - CASSTVTDSGANVLTF TGTGCCAGCAGTACCGTCACAGACTCTGGGGCCAACGTCCTGACTTTC
TRBJ2-3 TRBV7-6 - - CASSSTGDSATDTQYF TGTGCCAGCAGCTCAACCGGGGACTCCGCGACAGATACGCAGTATTTT
TRBJ2-3 TRBV9 - - CASSQGGEDTQYF TGTGCCAGCAGCCAGGGGGGAGAAGATACGCAGTATTTT
TRBJ2-5 TRBV10-3 TRBD2 - CAISLAGGALETQYF TGTGCCATCAGTCTAGCGGGAGGAGCTCTAGAGACCCAGTACTTC
TRBJ2-1 TRBV14 TRBD1 - CASQGVASGAYNEQFF TGTGCCAGCCAGGGGGTAGCATCCGGCGCCTACAATGAGCAGTTCTTC
TRBJ2-3 TRBV11-1 TRBD2 - CASSLRLAGGVTDTQYF TGTGCCAGCAGCTTAAGGCTAGCGGGAGGCGTCACAGATACGCAGTATTTT
TRBJ2-2 TRBV28 TRBD1 - CASSGRQGTGELFF TGTGCCAGCAGTGGCCGACAGGGCACCGGGGAGCTGTTTTTT
TRBJ1-2 TRBV11-1 - - CASSGQPLGYGYTF TGTGCCAGCAGTGGACAGCCTCTGGGCTATGGCTACACCTTC
TRBJ2-1 TRBV7-9 - - CASSTHQGLAFEQFF TGTGCCAGCAGTACCCATCAGGGTTTAGCGTTTGAGCAGTTCTTC
TRBJ2-5 TRBV7-9 - - CASSLADSVRRETQYF TGTGCCAGCAGCTTAGCGGACAGCGTCAGACGAGAGACCCAGTACTTC
TRBJ1-3 TRBV19 - - CASSIPGGNTIYF TGTGCCAGTAGTATCCCCGGGGGCAACACCATATATTTT
TRBJ1-3 TRBV7-9 - once CASSAPLGSSGNTIYF TGTGCCAGCAGCGCCCCATTGGGTTCCTCTGGAAACACCATATATTTT
TRBJ2-7 TRBV28 - - CASSLSGVKEYF TGTGCCAGCAGTTTATCAGGGGTCAAAGAGTACTTC
TRBJ2-5 TRBV9 TRBD2 - CASSASGTSGRVTQYF TGTGCCAGCAGCGCCTCCGGGACTAGCGGGAGAGTGACCCAGTACTTC
TRBJ2-7 TRBV7-6 TRBD2 - CASSPRPGTETSGSYEQYF TGTGCCAGCAGCCCACGTCCTGGGACGGAGACTAGCGGCTCCTACGAGCAGTACTTC